This is a list of T cell receptor beta chains from one sample in a study of OX40 agonist ivuxolimab in advanced cancers. Measured with immunoSEQ multiplex PCR; TCRdb has only the in-frame clones, and not every one. The repertoire includes about 46,000 clones, approximately 90% of them detected once, and about 50% sits in the top ten. Here the sequenced sample was CD4+ or CD8+ T cells sorted from blood, taken in a trial of the OX40 agonist ivuxolimab. All receptors come from an adult with an advanced solid tumor such as melanoma, head and neck, liver or kidney cancer. CDR3s leave out the opening cysteine and the closing phenylalanine or tryptophan.

V gene	J gene	CDR3 protein
TRBV21-1	TRBJ1-5	ASSKGQGNQPQH
TRBV2	TRBJ1-1	ASKPGQGGTEAF
TRBV20-1	TRBJ2-7	SAGRNYEQY
TRBV5-1	TRBJ2-3	ASSRLREGFTDTQY
TRBV7-2	TRBJ2-3	ASSPLVGGSTDTQY
TRBV9	TRBJ2-7	ASSVSGTLGEQY
TRBV7-9	TRBJ1-4	ASSIRQGWDEKLF
TRBV29-1	TRBJ2-1	SVEDRDGGAYNEQF
TRBV11-2	.	ASSRQRGVEQY
TRBV11-3	TRBJ1-2	ASSFGGAVFYGYT
TRBV4-1	.	ASSSGTRSYEQY
TRBV9	TRBJ2-2	ASSALGGDTGELF
TRBV28	TRBJ2-1	ASRRTGSYNEQF
TRBV19	TRBJ2-2	ASSMGRNTGELF
TRBV28	TRBJ1-6	ASSPGAESNSPLH
TRBV18	TRBJ1-2	ASSLTGDGYT
TRBV19	TRBJ1-2	ASSPREGGLVPQST
TRBV28	TRBJ2-1	ASSYGLAGGYNEQF
TRBV9	TRBJ2-5	ASSVDLAGGGPQY
TRBV2	TRBJ1-5	ASRAGGINQPQH
TRBV5-1	TRBJ2-2	ASSLPRGPAPGELF
TRBV6-4	TRBJ2-6	ASSDSSAGANVLT